Each of the 15 T cell receptor beta chains below was sequenced from the same sample in a study of cytomegalovirus exposure and HLA in healthy donors. This PCR relied on a set of 60 Vbeta primers and 13 Jbeta primers. Clones were read by immunoSEQ multiplex PCR, and TCRdb kept only the in-frame ones, dropping some. The data hold roughly 130,000 clones, with less than 85% observed a single time. The specimen sequenced was PBMCs. The receptors were sampled from a young man in good health and CMV-seropositive.

This clone has only a few counts. The chain recombines TRBV27 with TRBJ2-5; TRBD2 agrees at 9 bases. TRBJ2-7 explains the end of the DNA better; the J call may be wrong. Germline lookup yields CDR1 MNHEY and CDR2 SMNVEV (reference sequence). The CDR3 consists of 14 residues. CDR3 loop: CASSLGLASYEQYF. The DNA of the CDR3 is TGTGCCAGCAGTTTAGGACTAGCGTCCTACGAGCAGTACTTC.

V is TRBV5-1 and J is TRBJ2-7; D might be TRBD2 (5 bases). This CDR3 has 13 residues. CDR1 and CDR2 (germline): SGHRS, YFSETQ. Trimming shortened V by 3 bases and J by 2 bases, and 9 bases separated the two germline ends. The CDR3 nucleotides read TGCGCCAGCAGCTCTAGCCAGCCCTACGAGCAGTACTTC. Amino acid sequence: CASSSSQPYEQYF.

The chain carries TRBV6-1 and TRBJ2-3; TRBD1 might be the D (6 bases). This CDR3 is 14 amino acids long. The germline V and J ends were trimmed by 8 bases and 0 bases, with 12 bases remaining between them. CDR1 is MNHNS and CDR2 is SASEGT in the germline V gene. CDR3 amino acids: CASWWGPSTDTQYF. The CDR3 DNA sequence: TGTGCCAGCTGGTGGGGGCCAAGCACAGATACGCAGTATTTT.

This sequence joins TRBV5-1 and TRBJ2-1; TRBD1 matches 9 bases. Unmatched junction bases numbered 16, after V lost 4 bases and J lost 5 bases. This CDR3 is 18 amino acids long. Germline CDR1 reads SGHRS; CDR2 reads YFSETQ. The CDR3, as DNA: TGCGCCAGCAGCAGGCTCTTACAGGGGGCGCAGGCCCACAATGAGCAGTTCTTC. Its protein product is CASSRLLQGAQAHNEQFF.

This clone was observed a handful of times. The chain recombines TRBV10-2 with TRBJ2-5; no reliable D call. Germline CDR1 WSHSY, CDR2 SAAADI. The CDR3 runs to 12 residues. Deletions cut 2 bases from V and 2 bases from J, with 3 bases between. The CDR3: CASSEAQETQYF. The CDR3 DNA is TGCGCCAGCAGTGAGGCGCAAGAGACCCAGTACTTC.

The J gene is TRBJ2-1, the V gene TRBV5-4; possible D gene TRBD1, 6 bases. Trimming removed 2 bases at V and 4 bases at J, with 7 bases between. CDR1 and CDR2 (germline): SGHNT, YYREEE (reference sequence). The CDR3 has 13 amino acids. The CDR3 coding sequence is TGTGCCAGCAGCTTAGGACAGTACAATGAGCAGTTCTTC. Translating gives CASSLGQYNEQFF.

The table lists this clone with many counts. The V call is TRBV14, the J call TRBJ2-1, with 11 bases identical to TRBD1. CDR1 and CDR2 (germline): SGHDN, FVKESK. Trimming at V came to 1 base and at J to 5 bases, leaving 4 bases not matched to a gene. CDR3 length: 16 residues. The CDR3 loop reads CASSQVVGQGDNEQFF. The CDR3 coding sequence is TGTGCCAGCAGCCAAGTAGTGGGACAGGGGGACAATGAGCAGTTCTTC.

The chain carries TRBV5-1 and TRBJ1-6; TRBD1 aligns across 9 bases. V gave up 4 bases and J gave up 9 bases; unmatched junction bases: 5. The CDR3 consists of 14 residues. The V gene's germline CDR1 is SGHRS and CDR2 YFSETQ. The CDR3 loop reads CASSPGQGGSPLHF. In nucleotides, the CDR3 is TGCGCCAGCAGCCCGGGACAGGGCGGTTCACCCCTCCACTTT.

The rearrangement uses TRBV19 and TRBJ1-5; 9 positions agree with TRBD1. Germline lookup yields CDR1 LNHDA and CDR2 SQIVND (reference sequence). The CDR3 loop spans 14 amino acids. The trim removed 5 bases at V and 7 bases at J, leaving 6 bases unmatched. CDR3 in DNA: TGTGCCAGTAGTGTCCGGGACAGGGACCAGCCCCAGCATTTT. It translates to CASSVRDRDQPQHF.

The chain links TRBV6-6 to TRBJ2-2; D perhaps matches TRBD1 (6 bases). Germline V CDR1 and CDR2: MNHNY, SVGAGI (reference sequence). The CDR3 is 16 residues long. Trimming removed 0 bases from V and 0 bases from J, with 8 bases in between. The CDR3 protein is CASSYSGQSNTGELFF. CDR3 sequence (DNA): TGTGCCAGCAGTTACTCTGGACAGTCGAACACCGGGGAGCTGTTTTTT.

V is TRBV7-2 and J is TRBJ2-7; TRBD2 matches 11 bases. CDR1 SGHTA and CDR2 FQGNSA come from the germline V gene. CDR3 size: 16 residues. The V gene end was trimmed by 1 base and the J gene end by 6 bases; junction bases not matched to a gene: 8. The CDR3 sequence is CASSLVSGRAGGEQYF. The CDR3 coding sequence is TGTGCCAGCAGCTTAGTTAGCGGGAGGGCCGGGGGCGAGCAGTACTTC. The complete variable domain, with remaining parts taken from reference TRBV7-2 and TRBJ2-7, reads GAGVSQSPSNKVTEKGKDVELRCDPISGHTALYWYRQSLGQGLEFLIYFQGNSAPDKSGLPSDRFSAERTGGSVSTLTIQRTQQEDSAVYLCASSLVSGRAGGEQYFGPGTRLTVT.

This rearrangement joins TRBV5-1 to TRBJ2-5, with a weak D call TRBD2 (6 bases). Deletions cut 1 base from V and 2 bases from J, with 9 bases between. Germline V gene data show CDR1 as SGHRS and CDR2 as YFSETQ. This CDR3 is 14 amino acids long. The CDR3 region has the DNA TGCGCCAGCAGCTTGTCTGGGGGGCAAGAGACCCAGTACTTC. This codes for CASSLSGGQETQYF.

This chain uses TRBV28 with TRBJ1-2; D remains unclear. This CDR3 has 14 amino acids. V dropped 10 bases and J dropped 7 bases, with 22 bases sitting between them. CDR1 MDHEN and CDR2 SYDVKM come from the germline V gene. Here the CDR3 DNA reads TGTGCCATCCACCGCCCTATCCAGGCTGGTGGCTACACCTTC. Encoded protein: CAIHRPIQAGGYTF.

This clone was counted only a few times. The chain employs TRBV29-1 and TRBJ1-5; 8 positions match TRBD1. The CDR3 totals 13 residues. J was trimmed by 4 bases and V by 6 bases; bases with no gene match: 5. Per the germline V gene, CDR1 is SQVTM and CDR2 is ANQGSEA. The CDR3 here is CSVTGGSNQPQHF. In DNA form, the CDR3 reads TGCAGCGTCACAGGGGGATCTAATCAGCCCCAGCATTTT. The variable domain in full, completed from reference TRBV29-1 and TRBJ1-5, reads SAVISQKPSRDICQRGTSLTIQCQVDSQVTMMFWYRQQPGQSLTLIATANQGSEATYESGFVIDKFPISRPNLTFSTLTVSNMSPEDSSIYLCSVTGGSNQPQHFGDGTRLSIL.

The chain joins TRBV19 to TRBJ1-5, with 9 nucleotides matching TRBD1. CDR1 is LNHDA, CDR2 SQIVND, per germline (reference sequence). This CDR3 has 13 residues. The trim removed 1 base at V and 13 bases at J, leaving 5 bases unmatched. The CDR3 DNA sequence: TGTGCCAGTAGTATAGCCAACAGGGGGCCTCAGCATTTT. Protein: CASSIANRGPQHF. The full variable domain, with the rest looked up from reference TRBV19 and TRBJ1-5, is DGGITQSPKYLFRKEGQNVTLSCEQNLNHDAMYWYRQDPGQGLRLIYYSQIVNDFQKGDIAEGYSVSREKKESFPLTVTSAQKNPTAFYLCASSIANRGPQHFGDGTRLSIL.